Listed here are 14 T cell receptor beta chains from one sample, sequenced in a study of Ad26.COV2.S vaccination and SARS-CoV-2 variants. Repertoires were generated with immunoSEQ multiplex PCR, while TCRdb's copy carries only in-frame clones and drops some. The data hold about half a million clones, with 89% observed a single time. Treatment here: about 20 received Ad26.COV2.S at low or high dose, single or two shots; 5 received placebo; per-sample allocation not given. The samples were gathered on day 63 after the first injection of vaccine or placebo. The specimen was peripheral blood, collected in a trial of Ad26.COV2.S vaccine versus placebo. The origin of the receptors is a person aged 18-60 years who received the Ad26.COV2.S COVID-19 vaccine or a placebo.

The chain joins TRBV7-6 to TRBJ2-7; D possibly matches TRBD1 or TRBD2 (5 bases each). V was cut by 1 base and J by 4 bases, with 14 bases left in between. Looked up from germline, CDR1 is SGHVS and CDR2 is FNYEAQ. This CDR3 is 15 amino acids long. The CDR3 reads CASSLEQGPPYEQYF. In DNA, the CDR3 is TGTGCCAGCAGCTTAGAGCAGGGACCTCCGTACGAGCAGTACTTC.

The CDR3 DNA sequence: TGTGCCAGCTCACCAAGGACTAGCGGGATGGGTTCCTACGAGCAGTACTTC. Translating gives CASSPRTSGMGSYEQYF. V and J are TRBV18 and TRBJ2-7; 12 bases agree with TRBD2. This CDR3 has 17 residues. Germline values: CDR1 KGHSH, CDR2 LQKENI. Unmatched junction bases numbered 6, after V lost 2 bases and J lost 1 base.

J is TRBJ1-4 and V is TRBV24-1; a possible D gene is TRBD1 (5 bases). This CDR3 region has 17 residues. The V end lost 3 bases, the J end lost 7 bases, and 20 bases lay between the germline ends. CDR1 and CDR2 (germline): KGHDR, SFDVKD. CDR3 residues: CATSDPSPQGRSEKLFF. DNA for the CDR3: TGTGCCACCAGTGATCCTTCACCCCAGGGTCGGAGTGAAAAACTGTTTTTT.

This chain uses TRBV30 with TRBJ1-1, with 7 bases that match TRBD1. Trimming took 4 bases from V and 3 from J; bases not matched to a gene: 2. CDR3 size: 12 residues. Germline values: CDR1 GTSNPN, CDR2 SVGIG (reference sequence). The CDR3 protein is CAWNRGYTEAFF. CDR3 bases: TGTGCCTGGAACAGGGGATACACTGAAGCTTTCTTT. Drawing the rest from reference TRBV30 and TRBJ1-1, the complete variable domain is SQTIHQWPATLVQPVGSPLSLECTVEGTSNPNLYWYRQAAGRGLQLLFYSVGIGQISSEVPQNLSASRPQDRQFILSSKKLLLSDSGFYLCAWNRGYTEAFFGQGTRLTVV.

This sequence joins TRBV6-2 or TRBV6-3 and TRBJ1-1; 8 bases fit TRBD1. With 1 base clipped from V and 4 bases from J, the junction kept 5 bases outside the gene matches. CDR1 is MNHEY, CDR2 SVGEGT, per germline. CDR3 length: 15 residues. CDR3 coding DNA: TGTGCCAGCAGTTACTATTCAACAGGGGGCACTGAAGCTTTCTTT. The encoded protein is CASSYYSTGGTEAFF.

This clone was recorded once. The chain has TRBV18 and TRBJ2-6; 9 bases agree with TRBD1. The V gene end was trimmed by 1 base and the J gene end by 0 bases; junction bases not matched to a gene: 4. CDR3 size: 18 residues. Germline CDR1 and CDR2: KGHSH and LQKENI. DNA for the CDR3: TGTGCCAGCTCACCACGAGGACAGGGGTCCTCTGGGGCCAACGTCCTGACTTTC. Amino acids: CASSPRGQGSSGANVLTF. The whole variable domain, remainder taken from reference TRBV18 and TRBJ2-6, is NAGVMQNPRHLVRRRGQEARLRCSPMKGHSHVYWYRQLPEEGLKFMVYLQKENIIDESGMPKERFSAEFPKEGPSILRIQQVVRGDSAAYFCASSPRGQGSSGANVLTFGAGSRLTVL.

The chain is built from TRBV19 and TRBJ1-5, with D unresolved. In germline, CDR1 is LNHDA, CDR2 SQIVND (reference sequence). The CDR3 sequence is 16 residues long. The V end was cut by 1 base, the J end by 7 bases, with 17 bases between. CDR3 in amino acids: CASSIGPRTMGQPQHF. CDR3 coding DNA: TGTGCCAGTAGTATAGGTCCCCGAACGATGGGCCAGCCCCAGCATTTT.

The rearrangement uses TRBV7-9 and TRBJ2-3; 14 bases map to TRBD2. Losses at the gene ends were 6 bases for V and 3 bases for J; bases not matched to a gene: 14. CDR1 and CDR2 (germline): SEHNR, FQNEAQ (reference sequence). This CDR3 has 19 amino acids. CDR3 residues: CASSQRGLAGVLWTDTQYF. CDR3 bases: TGTGCCAGCAGTCAAAGGGGACTAGCGGGAGTATTGTGGACAGATACGCAGTATTTT.

V gene TRBV23-1 combines with J gene TRBJ2-7; 7 bases line up with TRBD1. TRBV23-1 is an open reading frame whose function is uncertain. This CDR3 is built from 16 residues. The junction had 9 bases not matched to a gene; V was cut back by 2 bases and J by 2 bases. CDR3: CASSQKKGQAPYEQYF. The CDR3 DNA reads as TGCGCCAGCAGTCAAAAAAAAGGACAGGCGCCCTACGAGCAGTACTTC.

DNA of the CDR3: TGCGCCAGCAGCCAAGGTGGGGGTCCCAATCAGCCCCAGCATTTT. Translating gives CASSQGGGPNQPQHF. The gene calls are TRBV4-1 and TRBJ1-5; TRBD1 is a possible D gene (5 bases). Germline V gene data show CDR1 as MGHRA and CDR2 as YSYEKL. CDR3 length: 15 residues. Trimming shortened V by 1 base and J by 3 bases, and 10 bases separated the two germline ends.

This chain uses TRBV29-1 with TRBJ2-1, with D hard to call. The CDR3 is 12 amino acids. CDR1 and CDR2 from the germline V gene are SQVTM and ANQGSEA. Trimming cost V 2 bases and J 4 bases, with 6 bases left between them. Here the CDR3 DNA reads TGCAGCGTTGAACGTAATTACAATGAGCAGTTCTTC. Amino acid sequence: CSVERNYNEQFF.

The rearrangement links TRBV15 to TRBJ2-7, with D perhaps assigned TRBD1 or TRBD2 (5 bases each). CDR3 length: 14 amino acids. V lost 3 bases and J lost 2, with 11 bases in between. Per germline, CDR1 LNHNV and CDR2 YYDKDF (reference sequence). For the CDR3, the DNA is TGTGCCACCAGCAGGAGGGACGGAGCCTACGAGCAGTACTTC. Translation: CATSRRDGAYEQYF.

V usage is TRBV15 and J usage is TRBJ2-2; 7 positions match TRBD2. The V gene end was trimmed by 7 bases and the J gene end by 1 base; junction bases not matched to a gene: 3. Germline loops: CDR1 LNHNV, CDR2 YYDKDF (reference sequence). The CDR3 totals 14 residues. The CDR3 protein is CATKLALNTGELFF. Written as DNA, the CDR3 is TGTGCCACCAAACTAGCGCTGAACACCGGGGAGCTGTTTTTT. The full variable domain, its missing parts supplied by reference TRBV15 and TRBJ2-2, is DAMVIQNPRYQVTQFGKPVTLSCSQTLNHNVMYWYQQKSSQAPKLLFHYYDKDFNNEADTPDNFQSRRPNTSFCFLDIRSPGLGDTAMYLCATKLALNTGELFFGEGSRLTVL.

The chain links TRBV7-6 to TRBJ2-5; no definite D call. Germline V lookup: CDR1 SGHVS, CDR2 FNYEAQ. V was pared by 5 bases and J by 2 bases, with 9 bases between. The CDR3 length is 13 residues. The DNA of the CDR3 is TGTGCCAGCAGCACAGCCCCACAAGAGACCCAGTACTTC. It specifies CASSTAPQETQYF.